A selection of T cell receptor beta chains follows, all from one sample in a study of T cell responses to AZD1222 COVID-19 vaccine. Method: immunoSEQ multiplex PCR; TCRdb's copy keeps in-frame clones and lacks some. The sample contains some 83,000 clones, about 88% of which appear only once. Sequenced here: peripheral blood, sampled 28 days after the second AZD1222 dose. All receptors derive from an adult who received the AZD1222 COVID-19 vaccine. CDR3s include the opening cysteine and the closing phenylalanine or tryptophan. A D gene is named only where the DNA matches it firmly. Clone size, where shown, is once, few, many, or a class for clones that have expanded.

TGTGCCAGCAGCCCGGGACAGTTGGGGCAGCCCCTCCACTTT | CASSPGQLGQPLHF | TRBV7-3 | TRBD1 | . | TRBJ1-6
TGCGCCAGCAGCTTCACAGGGAATACTGAAGCTTTCTTT | CASSFTGNTEAFF | TRBV5-1 | . | . | TRBJ1-1
TGTGCCAGTAGTAACACAGGGCTAGGAACAGATACGCAGTATTTT | CASSNTGLGTDTQYF | TRBV19 | . | . | TRBJ2-3
TGTGCCAGCATCGCACCGGGGGAAGTATTATCCGGGGAGCTGTTTTTT | CASIAPGEVLSGELFF | TRBV7-9 | . | . | TRBJ2-2
TGTGCCAGCAGGTCCTCTTTAAGCGGGGGCCAATACAATGAGCAGTTCTTC | CASRSSLSGGQYNEQFF | TRBV28 | TRBD2 | once | TRBJ2-1
TGTGCCAGCAGCTTTAGGGGGAACTATGGCTACACCTTC | CASSFRGNYGYTF | TRBV13 | . | . | TRBJ1-2
TGCAGCGTTTCCAGCAGCAGCTACAACACTGAAGCTTTCTTT | CSVSSSSYNTEAFF | TRBV29-1 | . | . | TRBJ1-1
TGTGCCAGCAGCCCTGGCTGGGACAGCCTGGGTGAGCAGTACTTC | CASSPGWDSLGEQYF | TRBV5-8 | TRBD1 | . | TRBJ2-7
TGCGCCAGCAGCTTGACTAGCGGTAGCTCCTACGAGCAGTACTTC | CASSLTSGSSYEQYF | TRBV5-1 | TRBD2 | once | TRBJ2-7
TGTGCCAGCAGCCAAGATACCGGGACTAGCAGCGAGCAGTACTTC | CASSQDTGTSSEQYF | TRBV4-2 | TRBD2 | medium-sized | TRBJ2-7
TGTGCCAGCAGTCCGCCCCTCGGGGGAGGCACAGATACGCAGTATTTT | CASSPPLGGGTDTQYF | TRBV28 | . | . | TRBJ2-3
TGTGCCAGCAGCCCAGCGAACAGGGGAGACGTGGGTTCACCCCTCCACTTT | CASSPANRGDVGSPLHF | TRBV7-9 | TRBD1 | . | TRBJ1-6
TGCGCCAGCAGCTTGGTTGCAGGGGGCGCGACTGAAGCTTTCTTT | CASSLVAGGATEAFF | TRBV5-1 | TRBD1 | once | TRBJ1-1
TGTGCCAGTAGTCTCGAACCCCCACCAAATAACTATGGCTACACCTTC | CASSLEPPPNNYGYTF | TRBV19 | . | . | TRBJ1-2
TGCGCCAGCAGTTATAGCGGGGGGGCAACAGATACGCAGTATTTT | CASSYSGGATDTQYF | TRBV5-1 | TRBD2 | . | TRBJ2-3
TGTGCCAGCAGCTTGGGGCACACGAACACTGAAGCTTTCTTT | CASSLGHTNTEAFF | TRBV7-2 | . | . | TRBJ1-1
TGTGCCAGCAGCTTAGTCGGTAACTATGGCTACACCTTC | CASSLVGNYGYTF | TRBV7-2 | . | . | TRBJ1-2
TGTGCCAGCACCCGGGGGGCTAGCGGGGAAGAGACCCAGTACTTC | CASTRGASGEETQYF | TRBV5-4 | TRBD2 | . | TRBJ2-5
TGTGCCAGCAGCCTACGGTCAGCGAAACAACACATTAGCTCTGGAAACACCATATATTTT | CASSLRSAKQHISSGNTIYF | TRBV13 | . | . | TRBJ1-3
TGTGCCAGCAGCACTACGACAGGGTTGAGGGGCTACACCTTC | CASSTTTGLRGYTF | TRBV27 | TRBD1 | . | TRBJ1-2
TGTGCCAGCAGCTTAGCGTTAGGGATGAGCAATCAGCCCCAGCATTTT | CASSLALGMSNQPQHF | TRBV7-8 | . | . | TRBJ1-5
TGTGCCAGCAGCCCGACTAGCGGGGGCACCGGGGAGCTGTTTTTT | CASSPTSGGTGELFF | TRBV7-3 | TRBD2 | . | TRBJ2-2
TGTGCCAGCAGCCCAAGGGGAAGGGACGTAACTTTCTTT | CASSPRGRDVTFF | TRBV2 | . | . | TRBJ1-1
TGTGCCAGCAGCCCCGGCCGAGAGACCCAGTACTTC | CASSPGRETQYF | TRBV11-2 | . | . | TRBJ2-5
TGCGCCAGCAGCCAAGATACTTGGCGTCGGGGGAGTGGGGCCAACGTCCTGACTTTC | CASSQDTWRRGSGANVLTF | TRBV4-3 | . | . | TRBJ2-6
TGTGCCTGGAGTGTTGGTCCGACAAATCAGCCCCAGCATTTT | CAWSVGPTNQPQHF | TRBV30 | . | . | TRBJ1-5
TGTGCCAGCAGTTTGAGACAGGGAAACATTTATGGCTACACCTTC | CASSLRQGNIYGYTF | TRBV27 | TRBD1 | . | TRBJ1-2
TGTGCCAGCAGCCAAGATATGGGCTACGAGCAGTACTTC | CASSQDMGYEQYF | TRBV14 | . | . | TRBJ2-7
TGTGCCAGCAGTTACGGGACAAATTCACCCCTCCACTTT | CASSYGTNSPLHF | TRBV6-5 | . | . | TRBJ1-6
TGTGCCTGGACCATTTCCGGGCGGGGGCGAAAAGGCTACACCTTC | CAWTISGRGRKGYTF | TRBV30 | . | . | TRBJ1-2
TGTGCCAGCAGTACCCGACAGGGATCCGTCAATCAGCCCCAGCATTTT | CASSTRQGSVNQPQHF | TRBV27 | TRBD1 | . | TRBJ1-5
TGTGCCAGCACCCAAATACGGGCGGCATACTTT | CASTQIRAAYF | TRBV6-5 | . | . | TRBJ1-1
TGTGCCAGCAGCTTAGTCGGGGCAGACACAGATACGCAGTATTTT | CASSLVGADTDTQYF | TRBV11-3 | . | . | TRBJ2-3
TGTGCCAGCAGTTGGGCTACTAGGACGAACACCGGGGAGCTGTTTTTT | CASSWATRTNTGELFF | TRBV28 | . | . | TRBJ2-2
TGTGCCACCAGTAGCCCGGCGAACACCGGGGAGCTGTTTTTT | CATSSPANTGELFF | TRBV24-1 | . | . | TRBJ2-2